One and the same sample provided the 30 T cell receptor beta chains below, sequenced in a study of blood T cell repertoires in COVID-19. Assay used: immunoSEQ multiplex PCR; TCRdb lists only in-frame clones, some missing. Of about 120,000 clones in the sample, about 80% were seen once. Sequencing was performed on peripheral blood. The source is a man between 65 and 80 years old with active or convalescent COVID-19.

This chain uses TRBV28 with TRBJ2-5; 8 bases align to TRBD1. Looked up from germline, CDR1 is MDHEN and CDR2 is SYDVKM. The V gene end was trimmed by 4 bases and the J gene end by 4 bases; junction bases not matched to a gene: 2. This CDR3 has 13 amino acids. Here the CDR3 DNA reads TGTGCCAGCAGTTCGGGACAGGTAGAGACCCAGTACTTC. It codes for CASSSGQVETQYF.

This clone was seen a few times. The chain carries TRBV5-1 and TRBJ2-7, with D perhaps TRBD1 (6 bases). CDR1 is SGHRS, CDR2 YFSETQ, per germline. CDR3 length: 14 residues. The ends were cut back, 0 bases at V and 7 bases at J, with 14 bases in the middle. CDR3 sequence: CASSLVVGGGEQYF. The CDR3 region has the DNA TGCGCCAGCAGCTTGGTAGTAGGGGGTGGTGAGCAGTACTTC.

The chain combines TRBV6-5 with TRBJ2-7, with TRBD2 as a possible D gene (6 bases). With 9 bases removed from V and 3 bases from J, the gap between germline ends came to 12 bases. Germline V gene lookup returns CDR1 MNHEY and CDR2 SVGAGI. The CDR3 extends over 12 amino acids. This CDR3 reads CASNLAFYEQYF. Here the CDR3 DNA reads TGTGCCAGTAATCTAGCGTTCTACGAGCAGTACTTC.

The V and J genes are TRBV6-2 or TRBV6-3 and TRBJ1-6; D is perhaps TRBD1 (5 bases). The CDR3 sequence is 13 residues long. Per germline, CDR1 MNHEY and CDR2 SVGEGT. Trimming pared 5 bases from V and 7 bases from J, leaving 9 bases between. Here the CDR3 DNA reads TGTGCCAGCAGTGGGACTCTAAATTCACCCCTCCACTTT. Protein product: CASSGTLNSPLHF.

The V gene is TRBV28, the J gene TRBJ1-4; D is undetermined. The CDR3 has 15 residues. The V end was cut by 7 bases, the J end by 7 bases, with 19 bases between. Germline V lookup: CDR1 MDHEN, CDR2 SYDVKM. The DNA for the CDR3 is TGTGCCAGCACCCAACCTGCGGGTGGTATTGAAAAACTGTTTTTT. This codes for CASTQPAGGIEKLFF. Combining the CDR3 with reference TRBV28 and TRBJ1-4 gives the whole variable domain DVKVTQSSRYLVKRTGEKVFLECVQDMDHENMFWYRQDPGLGLRLIYFSYDVKMKEKGDIPEGYSVSREKKERFSLILESASTNQTSMYLCASTQPAGGIEKLFFGSGTQLSVL.

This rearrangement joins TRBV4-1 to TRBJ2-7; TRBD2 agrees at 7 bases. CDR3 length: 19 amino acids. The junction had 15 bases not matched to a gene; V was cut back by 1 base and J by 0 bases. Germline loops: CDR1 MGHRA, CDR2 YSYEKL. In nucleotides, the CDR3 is TGCGCCAGCAGCCAAGCCCTACTGGCGGGACTAACGAGCTCCTACGAGCAGTACTTC. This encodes CASSQALLAGLTSSYEQYF.

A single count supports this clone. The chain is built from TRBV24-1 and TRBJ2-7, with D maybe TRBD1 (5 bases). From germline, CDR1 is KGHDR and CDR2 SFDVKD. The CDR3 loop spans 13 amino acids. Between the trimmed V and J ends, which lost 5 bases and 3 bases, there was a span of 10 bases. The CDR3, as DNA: TGTGCCACCAGTGGGACAAAAAACTACGAGCAGTACTTC. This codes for CATSGTKNYEQYF.

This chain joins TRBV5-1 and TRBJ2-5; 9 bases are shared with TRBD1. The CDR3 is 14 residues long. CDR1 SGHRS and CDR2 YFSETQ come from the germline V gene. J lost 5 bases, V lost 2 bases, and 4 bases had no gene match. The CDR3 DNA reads TGCGCCAGCAGCTTTTCCGGGACAGGGGAGACCCAGTACTTC. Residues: CASSFSGTGETQYF.

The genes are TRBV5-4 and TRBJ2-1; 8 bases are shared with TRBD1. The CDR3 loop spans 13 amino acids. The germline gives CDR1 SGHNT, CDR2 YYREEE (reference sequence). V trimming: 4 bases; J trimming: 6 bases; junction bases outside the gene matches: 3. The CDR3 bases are TGTGCCAGCAGCCCAGGACAGGGCAATGAGCAGTTCTTC. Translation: CASSPGQGNEQFF.

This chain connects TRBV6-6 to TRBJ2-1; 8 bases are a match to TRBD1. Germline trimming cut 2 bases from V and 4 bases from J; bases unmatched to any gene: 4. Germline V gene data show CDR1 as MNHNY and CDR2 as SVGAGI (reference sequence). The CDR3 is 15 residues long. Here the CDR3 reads CASSYGTGFYNEQFF. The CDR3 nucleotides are TGTGCCAGCAGTTACGGGACAGGATTTTACAATGAGCAGTTCTTC.

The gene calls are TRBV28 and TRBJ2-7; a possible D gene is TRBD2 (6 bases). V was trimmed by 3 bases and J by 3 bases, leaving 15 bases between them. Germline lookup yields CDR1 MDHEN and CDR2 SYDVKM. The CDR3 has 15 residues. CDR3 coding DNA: TGTGCCAGCAGTTTGTGGGGGACTGCCGACTACGAGCAGTACTTC. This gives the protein CASSLWGTADYEQYF.

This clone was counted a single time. The CDR3 reads CASSAQGTVSEAFF. For the CDR3, the DNA is TGCGCCAGCAGCGCTCAGGGGACGGTCTCTGAAGCTTTCTTT. The chain combines TRBV5-1 with TRBJ1-1, with TRBD1 as a possible D gene (6 bases). Per the germline V gene, CDR1 is SGHRS and CDR2 is YFSETQ. V was shortened by 4 bases and J by 6 bases, with 16 bases between the two germline ends. There are 14 residues in the CDR3.

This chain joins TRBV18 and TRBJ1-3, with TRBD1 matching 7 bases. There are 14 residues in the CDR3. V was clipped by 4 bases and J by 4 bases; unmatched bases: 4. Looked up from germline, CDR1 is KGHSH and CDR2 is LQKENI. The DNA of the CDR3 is TGTGCCAGCTCACAAGACAGGGACGGAAACACCATATATTTT. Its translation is CASSQDRDGNTIYF.

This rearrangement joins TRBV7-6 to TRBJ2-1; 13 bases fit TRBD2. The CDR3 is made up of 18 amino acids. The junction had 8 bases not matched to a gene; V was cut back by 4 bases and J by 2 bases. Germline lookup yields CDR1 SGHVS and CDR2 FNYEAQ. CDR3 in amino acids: CASSSPGLAGLTYNEQFF. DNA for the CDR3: TGTGCCAGCAGCTCGCCGGGACTAGCGGGATTGACCTACAATGAGCAGTTCTTC.

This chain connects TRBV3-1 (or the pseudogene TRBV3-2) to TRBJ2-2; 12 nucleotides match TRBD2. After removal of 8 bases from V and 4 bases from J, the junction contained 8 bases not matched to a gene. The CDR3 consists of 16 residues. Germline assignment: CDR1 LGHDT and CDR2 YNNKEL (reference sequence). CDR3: CASRDASGRVTGELFF. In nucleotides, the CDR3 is TGTGCCAGCCGGGACGCTAGCGGGAGGGTCACCGGGGAGCTGTTTTTT.

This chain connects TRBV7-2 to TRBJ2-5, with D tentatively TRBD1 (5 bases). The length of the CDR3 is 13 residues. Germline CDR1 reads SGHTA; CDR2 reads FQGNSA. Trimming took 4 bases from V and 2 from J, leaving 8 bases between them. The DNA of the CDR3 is TGTGCCAGCAGCTACAGGATACAAGAGACCCAGTACTTC. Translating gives CASSYRIQETQYF.

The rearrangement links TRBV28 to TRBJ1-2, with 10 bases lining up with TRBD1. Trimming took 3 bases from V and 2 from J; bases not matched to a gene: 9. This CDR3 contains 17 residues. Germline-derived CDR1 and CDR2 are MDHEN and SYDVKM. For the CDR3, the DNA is TGTGCCAGCAGTTTGGACAGGGGGGTATGGTCGAACTATGGCTACACCTTC. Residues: CASSLDRGVWSNYGYTF.

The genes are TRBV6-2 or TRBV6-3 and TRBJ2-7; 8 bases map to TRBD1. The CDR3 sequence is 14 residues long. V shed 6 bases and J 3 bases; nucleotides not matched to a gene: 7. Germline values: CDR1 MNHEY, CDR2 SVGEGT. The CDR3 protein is CASSRTGLNYEQYF. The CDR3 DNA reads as TGTGCCAGCAGCCGGACAGGGTTAAACTACGAGCAGTACTTC.

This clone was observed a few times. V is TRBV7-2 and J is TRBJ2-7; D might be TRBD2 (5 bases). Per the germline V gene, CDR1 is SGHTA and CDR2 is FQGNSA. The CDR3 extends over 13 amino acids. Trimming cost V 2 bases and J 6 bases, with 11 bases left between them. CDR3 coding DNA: TGTGCCAGCAGCTTAAGTGTCCGGGGCGAGCAGTACTTC. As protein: CASSLSVRGEQYF.

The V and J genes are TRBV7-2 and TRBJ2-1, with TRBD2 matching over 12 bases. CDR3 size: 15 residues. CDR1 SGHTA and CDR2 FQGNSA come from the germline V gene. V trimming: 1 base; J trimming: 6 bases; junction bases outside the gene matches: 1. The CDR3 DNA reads TGTGCCAGCAGCTTAGAGGGACTAGCGGGCAATGAGCAGTTCTTC. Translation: CASSLEGLAGNEQFF.

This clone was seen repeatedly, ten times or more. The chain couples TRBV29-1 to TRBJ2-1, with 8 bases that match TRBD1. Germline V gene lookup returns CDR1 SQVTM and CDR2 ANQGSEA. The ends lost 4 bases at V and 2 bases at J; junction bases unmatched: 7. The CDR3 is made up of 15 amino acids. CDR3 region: CSVGVSGGPYNEQFF. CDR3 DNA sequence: TGCAGCGTTGGGGTCTCAGGGGGCCCCTACAATGAGCAGTTCTTC.

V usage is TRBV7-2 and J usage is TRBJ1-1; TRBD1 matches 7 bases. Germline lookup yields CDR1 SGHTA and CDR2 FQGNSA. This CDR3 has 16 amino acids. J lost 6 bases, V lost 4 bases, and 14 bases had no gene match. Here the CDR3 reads CASSSRGGLGTAEAFF. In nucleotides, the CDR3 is TGTGCCAGCAGCTCCAGAGGGGGCCTGGGGACGGCTGAAGCTTTCTTT.

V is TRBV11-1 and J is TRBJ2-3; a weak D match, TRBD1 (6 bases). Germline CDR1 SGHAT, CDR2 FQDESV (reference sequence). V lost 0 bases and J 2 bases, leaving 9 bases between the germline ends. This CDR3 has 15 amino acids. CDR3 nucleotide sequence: TGTGCCAGCAGCTTAGCTACAGGGCACACAGATACGCAGTATTTT. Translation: CASSLATGHTDTQYF.

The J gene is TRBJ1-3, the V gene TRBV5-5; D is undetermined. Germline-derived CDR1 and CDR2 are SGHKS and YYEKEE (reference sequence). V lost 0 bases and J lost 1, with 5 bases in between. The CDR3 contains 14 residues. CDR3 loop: CASSLEESGNTIYF. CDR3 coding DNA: TGTGCCAGCAGCTTGGAAGAGTCTGGAAACACCATATATTTT.

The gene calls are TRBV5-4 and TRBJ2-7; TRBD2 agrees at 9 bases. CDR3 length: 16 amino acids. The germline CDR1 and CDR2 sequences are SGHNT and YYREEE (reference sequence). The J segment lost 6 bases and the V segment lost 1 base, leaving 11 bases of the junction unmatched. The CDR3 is CASSLSGRGRGSEQYF. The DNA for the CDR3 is TGTGCCAGCAGCTTGAGTGGTCGCGGGAGGGGGAGCGAGCAGTACTTC.

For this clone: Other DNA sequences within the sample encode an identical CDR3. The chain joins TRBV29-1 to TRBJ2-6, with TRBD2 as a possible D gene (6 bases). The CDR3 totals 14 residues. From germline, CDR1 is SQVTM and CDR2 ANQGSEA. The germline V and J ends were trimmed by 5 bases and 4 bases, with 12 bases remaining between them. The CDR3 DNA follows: TGCAGCGTTTTGGGGGGTGGAGGGGCCAACGTCCTGACTTTC. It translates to CSVLGGGGANVLTF. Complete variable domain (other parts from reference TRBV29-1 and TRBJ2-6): SAVISQKPSRDICQRGTSLTIQCQVDSQVTMMFWYRQQPGQSLTLIATANQGSEATYESGFVIDKFPISRPNLTFSTLTVSNMSPEDSSIYLCSVLGGGGANVLTFGAGSRLTVL.

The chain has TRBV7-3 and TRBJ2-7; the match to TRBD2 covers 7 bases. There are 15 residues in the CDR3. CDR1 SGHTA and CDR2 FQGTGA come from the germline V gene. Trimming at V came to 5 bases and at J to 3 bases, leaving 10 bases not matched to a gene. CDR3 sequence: CASSPGGAGNYEQYF. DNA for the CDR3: TGTGCCAGCAGCCCAGGTGGAGCGGGAAACTACGAGCAGTACTTC.

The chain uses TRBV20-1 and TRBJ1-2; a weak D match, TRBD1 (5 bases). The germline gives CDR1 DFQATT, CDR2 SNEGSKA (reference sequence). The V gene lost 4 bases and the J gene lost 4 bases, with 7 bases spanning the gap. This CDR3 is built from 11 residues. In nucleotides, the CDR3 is TGCAGTGCTACAGGGTCCTATGGCTACACCTTC. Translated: CSATGSYGYTF.

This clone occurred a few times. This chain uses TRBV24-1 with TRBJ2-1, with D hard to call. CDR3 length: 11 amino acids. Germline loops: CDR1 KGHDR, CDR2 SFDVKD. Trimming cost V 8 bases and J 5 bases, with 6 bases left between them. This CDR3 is CATKENNEQFF. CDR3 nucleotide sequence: TGTGCCACCAAGGAGAACAATGAGCAGTTCTTC.

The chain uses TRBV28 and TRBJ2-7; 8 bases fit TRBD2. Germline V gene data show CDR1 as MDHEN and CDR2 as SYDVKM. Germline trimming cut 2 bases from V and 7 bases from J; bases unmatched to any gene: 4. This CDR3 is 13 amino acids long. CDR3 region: CASSLGAGGEQYF. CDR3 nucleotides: TGTGCCAGCAGTTTAGGGGCGGGAGGAGAGCAGTACTTC. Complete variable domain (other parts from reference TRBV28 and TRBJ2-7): DVKVTQSSRYLVKRTGEKVFLECVQDMDHENMFWYRQDPGLGLRLIYFSYDVKMKEKGDIPEGYSVSREKKERFSLILESASTNQTSMYLCASSLGAGGEQYFGPGTRLTVT.